This TCR beta chain was recovered during a study of blood T cell repertoires in COVID-19. Background on the study: Spain, Italy and the United States supplied samples that represented acute and convalescent COVID-19. Sources were T cells, B-cell-depleted T cells, or PBMCs; the material itself was cDNA or gDNA.

The repertoire was sequenced with immunoSEQ multiplex PCR; TCRdb's copy has only in-frame clones and lacks some. Among tens of thousands of clones listed, around four fifths were seen once. The Seattle site enrolled patients during active infection and followed them longitudinally. With V trimmed by 4 bases and J by 0 bases, 4 bases remained unmatched. This CDR3 is 16 amino acids long. Per germline, CDR1 MNHEY and CDR2 SVGEGT. This rearrangement joins TRBV6-2 or TRBV6-3 to TRBJ1-5; 9 nucleotides line up with TRBD1. Sequencing was performed on peripheral blood. This clonotype was sampled from a man aged 25-45 years with COVID-19, enrolled during active disease. The CDR3 region has the DNA TGTGCCAGCAGTTGGACAGGGGCATATAGCAATCAGCCCCAGCATTTT. Translation gives CASSWTGAYSNQPQHF.